Listed below are T cell receptor beta chains from one sample, sequenced in a study of blood T cells in healthy people across ages. TCRdb passed the 5' RACE reads through MiXCR, listing each CDR3 protein once. Found here are about a million distinct CDR3 sequences, about 48% of them singletons; the top ten hold around 15%. Source material: blood. The receptors originated from a young man in good health. Each CDR3 is given with its conserved first and last residue. D genes are given only for firm matches. The size entry is marked missing in some rows and otherwise reads once, few, many or a size class.

CDR3 DNA	CDR3 protein	D gene	clone size	V gene	J gene
TGTGCCATCAGTGGGACTAGCGGGCAATCCTACGAGCAGTACTTC	CAISGTSGQSYEQYF	TRBD2	.	TRBV10-3	TRBJ2-7
TGTGCCAGCAGCGACTCTCGTACGGGCGATGAGCAGTTCTTC	CASSDSRTGDEQFF	.	.	TRBV6-2/TRBV6-3	TRBJ2-1
TGTGCCAGCAGTTTACCGGTTTGGGGCACAGATACGCAGTATTTT	CASSLPVWGTDTQYF	.	.	TRBV28	TRBJ2-3
TGTGCCATCAGTGAACCCGGGGGGGACCCCTACAATGAGCAGTTCTTC	CAISEPGGDPYNEQFF	TRBD2	.	TRBV10-3	TRBJ2-1
TGTGCCAGCAGGGCCCAGGGGGGCGCGTCCACTGAAGCTTTCTTT	CASRAQGGASTEAFF	TRBD1	.	TRBV12-3/TRBV12-4	TRBJ1-1
TGTGCGACTCTTTACTATGGCTACACCTTC	CATLYYGYTF	.	.	TRBV28	TRBJ1-2
TGTGCCAGCAGCTCCAACCGGGACAGAGGTCAAGAGACCCAGTACTTC	CASSSNRDRGQETQYF	TRBD1	few	TRBV11-1	TRBJ2-5
TGTGCCATCAGTGCCCAGCGGGGGGGATTAGAGACCCAGTACTTC	CAISAQRGGLETQYF	TRBD2	.	TRBV10-3	TRBJ2-5
TGCAGTCCTAGGGAAGGCGAGACCCAGTACTTC	CSPREGETQYF	.	.	TRBV20-1	TRBJ2-5
TGTGCCAGCAGTTACTTCACCTCGAGCTCCTACGAGCAGTACTTC	CASSYFTSSSYEQYF	.	few	TRBV6-2/TRBV6-3	TRBJ2-7
TGTGCCAGCAGTTCCAGGGTCTTAGATACGCAGTATTTT	CASSSRVLDTQYF	.	.	TRBV28	TRBJ2-3
TGTGCCAGCAGTAGGGGGACAGAACTCTACGAGCAGTACTTC	CASSRGTELYEQYF	TRBD1	few	TRBV6-1	TRBJ2-7
TGTGCCAGCCAGCCGGGACTACTTACTAGCACAGATACGCAGTATTTT	CASQPGLLTSTDTQYF	TRBD2	many	TRBV7-9	TRBJ2-3
TGTGCCAGCAGTTACTCTCCGGGGAGGGCCTACAATGAGCAGTTCTTC	CASSYSPGRAYNEQFF	TRBD2	.	TRBV6-5	TRBJ2-1